This T cell receptor (beta chain) is drawn from a study of identical twins. Broader study findings: The more abundant beta clonotypes in cord blood had fewer insertions, and memory repertoires did not show this. Out-of-frame alpha sequences common to twins exhibited an excess of low generation probability. Rather than following the same donors, the conclusions depended on cross-sectional statistical analysis.

Via MiXCR, TCRdb re-called the 5' RACE reads, giving one row per CDR3 protein. The sample has fewer than 450,000 distinct CDR3 sequences, approximately 8.7% seen once. Concerning this clonotype: Its target is unknown.

This CDR3 contains 13 residues. The V gene's germline CDR1 is SEHNR and CDR2 FQNEAQ (reference sequence). V was trimmed by 7 bases and J by 3 bases, leaving 10 bases between them. The genes are TRBV7-9 and TRBJ2-1; TRBD1 is a possible D gene (6 bases). Sequenced sample: naive T cells sorted from blood. This TCR was recovered from a woman aged 45 to 65 in good health. The CDR3 region is CASIQDSYNEQFF. CDR3 bases: TGTGCCAGCATCCAGGACAGCTACAATGAGCAGTTCTTC.